The T cell receptor (beta chain) under discussion was sequenced for a study of blood T cell repertoires in COVID-19 (dated by TCRdb to 2018 to 2020). Background on the whole study: The collaborator samples originated in the United States, Italy and Spain and spanned the acute and convalescent phases of COVID-19. The material from the prospective study consisted of cDNA or gDNA derived from T cells, B-cell-depleted T cells, or PBMCs. The dataset comprised deeply sampled blood TCRbeta repertoires from subjects exposed to, actively infected with, or recovered from COVID-19. The repertoires were made available in a free public database intended to serve as a resource for research on the immune response to SARS-CoV-2. Samples were obtained from the ongoing ImmuneRACE study (first 160 participants) and from some 1,300 subjects provided by 6 global collaborators. Sample metadata almost always included a de-identified subject ID, COVID-19 status, age in years and sex. Where available, HLA class I and class II types were obtained from metadata supplied by the sample provider rather than from assay-based typing.

TCRbeta CDR3 regions were amplified from genomic DNA using the immunoSEQ Assay, a bias-controlled multiplex PCR. The study's own analysis went as follows. The number of nucleated cells in each sample was estimated by amplification of reference gene primers within the assay. Sequence reads were collapsed and filtered to measure the absolute abundance of every unique TCRbeta CDR3 rearrangement. For each sample, productive Simpson clonality was calculated by taking the square root of Simpson's diversity index across productive rearrangements. TCRdb carries this immuneACCESS record with in-frame sequences only. Its versions omit some clonotypes, under half of them owing to an unresolved V gene in the studies checked, with the rest unexplained. D and trimming come from the DNA, and the V and J calls and clone size come from that table. The sample data list approximately 59,000 clones, and about 81% of these were observed just once. 15% to 19% of the sample comes from the top ten.

Each collaborating institution followed its own protocols to collect whole blood in K2EDTA tubes. For TCRbeta analysis, collaborators shipped samples as frozen whole blood, isolated PBMCs, or DNA extracted from either of those sample types. The CDR3, from cysteine to phenylalanine, totals 13 residues. Only the CDR3 portion is preserved as DNA: 39 bases, with reading frame beginning at the first base. Via the germline V gene (reference sequence), CDR1 is LNHDA and CDR2 SQIVND. The junction shows trimming of 5 bases on V and 10 bases on J, plus 15 bases between the germline ends. A word on this clone: What antigen it recognizes has not been identified. Qualities for individual bases were not recorded, and no much larger clone is one base off.

Results and caveats for the whole study, not just this receptor: The quantity of clinical and demographic metadata differed by source and by participant and was supplied without curation.

Material: peripheral blood. The chain couples TRBV19 to TRBJ2-1; TRBD2 is perhaps the D gene, given 5 matching bases. This clonotype was sampled from a man at least 80 years old with acute or convalescent COVID-19. The DNA sequence follows: TGTGCCAGTAGTCCCCCTTTCGGGAACGAGCAGTTCTTC. The encoded protein is CASSPPFGNEQFF.